Listed below are T cell receptor beta chains from one sample, sequenced in a study of cytomegalovirus exposure and HLA in healthy donors. The protocol was immunoSEQ multiplex PCR, while the TCRdb copy is restricted to in-frame clones and leaves out a portion. The table has about 120,000 clones, roughly 68% seen once. Input material: PBMCs. The receptors derive from a woman in her twenties or thirties in good health and CMV-seronegative. Each CDR3 is given with its conserved first and last residue. The D gene is left open where the match is weak. Clone size is not always given. Where it is, it says once, few, many or a class for expanded clones.

j_gene,abundance,d_gene,v_gene,len,CDR3nt,CDR3aa
TRBJ1-4,-,TRBD1,TRBV7-8,14,TGTGCCAGCAGCCTGACAGGGGGCGCGGAAAAACTGTTTTTT,CASSLTGGAEKLFF
TRBJ2-1,-,TRBD2,TRBV10-3,20,TGTGCCATCAGTGACCCGCCGGGACTAGCGGGAGTCAACCCATACAATGAGCAGTTCTTC,CAISDPPGLAGVNPYNEQFF
TRBJ1-3,few,TRBD1,TRBV9,17,TGTGCCAGCAGCGGAGGGACAGGGGAAAGAAAGAGAAACACCATATATTTT,CASSGGTGERKRNTIYF
TRBJ1-1,-,-,TRBV6-1,15,TGTGCCAGCAGCAAGGGGGTGCAGGTGAACACTGAAGCTTTCTTT,CASSKGVQVNTEAFF
TRBJ2-2,-,-,TRBV19,13,TGTGCCAGTAGTATGGTAGCGTCTGGGGAGCTGTTTTTT,CASSMVASGELFF
TRBJ1-1,-,-,TRBV4-2,14,TGTGCCAGCAGCCAAGATTTTGCCAATTATGAAGCTCTCTTT,CASSQDFANYEALF
TRBJ2-7,-,TRBD1,TRBV5-1,15,TGCGCCAGCAGCTTGGGGTCAGGGGGCGACTACGAGCAGTACTTC,CASSLGSGGDYEQYF
TRBJ2-2,-,-,TRBV5-1,15,TGCGCCAGCAGCCCGGGACATCCGAACACCGGGGAGCTGTTTTTT,CASSPGHPNTGELFF
TRBJ2-4,-,-,TRBV18,15,TGTGCCAGCTCACCACGGCCCGGGGCCAAAAACATTCAGTACTTC,CASSPRPGAKNIQYF
TRBJ2-7,-,-,TRBV19,13,TGTGCCAGTAGTATCGCCTCAGGTTCCGAGCAGTACTTC,CASSIASGSEQYF
TRBJ1-2,-,TRBD1,TRBV6-1,15,TGTGCCACCCACAATTCGGACAGGGAAAACTATGGCTACACCTTC,CATHNSDRENYGYTF
TRBJ2-5,-,-,TRBV29-1,14,TGCAGCGTTGAAGTTCGCGAACCCCTCGAGACCCAGTACTTC,CSVEVREPLETQYF
TRBJ1-4,many,TRBD1,TRBV19,17,TGTGCCAGTAGTATGGTGACGGGGACAGGTGGGGATGAAAAACTGTTTTTT,CASSMVTGTGGDEKLFF
TRBJ2-1,few,-,TRBV6-4,13,TGTGCCAGCAGTGACCAATGGGCGAATGAGCAGTTCTTC,CASSDQWANEQFF
TRBJ1-1,-,-,TRBV13,15,TGTGCCAGCAGCTCAGGCATGGCCATGAACACTGAAGCTTTCTTT,CASSSGMAMNTEAFF
TRBJ1-1,-,TRBD1,TRBV6-4,13,TGTGCCAGCAGTGACTGGACAGGTGGACGGTCTTTCTTT,CASSDWTGGRSFF
TRBJ1-1,-,-,TRBV6-6,15,TGTGCCAGCAGTTACACCGGAGGTAAACGGACTGAAGCTTTCTTT,CASSYTGGKRTEAFF
TRBJ1-1,-,-,TRBV27,12,TGTGCCAGCAGTTTAAGCGGGTTGGAAGCTTTCTTT,CASSLSGLEAFF
TRBJ1-1,few,-,TRBV11-1,18,TGTGCCAGCAGCCCCCGATGGCCCGGCCGAAGGGGCAACACTGAAGCTTTCTTT,CASSPRWPGRRGNTEAFF
TRBJ1-2,-,TRBD1,TRBV10-3,13,TGTGCCATCACGACAGGGCTTAACTATGGCTACACCTTC,CAITTGLNYGYTF
TRBJ1-1,-,TRBD1,TRBV10-3,15,TGTGCCGTACAGGGTCAGGGGGCGCGGCGTACTGAAGCTTTCTTT,CAVQGQGARRTEAFF
TRBJ1-6,-,-,TRBV7-8,13,TGTGCCAGCAGCTTAGGTGGGTTCGGGCCCCTCCACTTT,CASSLGGFGPLHF
TRBJ1-2,-,TRBD1,TRBV13,13,TGTGCCAGCAGCTGGACAGGGCCCTATGGCTACACCTTC,CASSWTGPYGYTF
TRBJ1-5,-,-,TRBV4-3,17,TGCGCCAGCAGCCAAGATAGGAGATCAGGGGTCAATCAGCCCCAGCATTTT,CASSQDRRSGVNQPQHF
TRBJ2-1,-,TRBD2,TRBV7-9,13,TGTGCCAGCAGCCCCGGGACTAGCGGTCAGCAGTTCTTC,CASSPGTSGQQFF
TRBJ2-5,-,-,TRBV6-5,15,TGTGCCAGCAGTTTGGGGGGGACAGGTGGGGAGACCCAGTACTTC,CASSLGGTGGETQYF
TRBJ1-2,-,-,TRBV9,13,TGTGCCAGCAGCTACCGGAGCGGCTATGGCTACACCTTC,CASSYRSGYGYTF
TRBJ1-2,-,-,TRBV30,13,TGTGCCGTGGGGGGACCGCTGGCGGGGGGCTACACCTTC,CAVGGPLAGGYTF
TRBJ2-7,-,-,TRBV2,13,TGTGCCAGCAGTGACCGGGAATTAGACGAGCAGTACTTC,CASSDRELDEQYF
TRBJ2-7,-,TRBD2,TRBV11-3,15,TGTGCCAGCAGCTTTGGGCGGGGGGCTCCCTACGAGCAGTACTTC,CASSFGRGAPYEQYF
TRBJ1-1,-,-,TRBV30,15,TGTGCCTGGAGTGGCTTGGACAGCACGAACACTGAAGCTTTCTTT,CAWSGLDSTNTEAFF
TRBJ2-3,once,TRBD2,TRBV6-6,14,TGTGCCAGCAGGTTAGCGGGGGGCACAGATACGCAGTATTTT,CASRLAGGTDTQYF
TRBJ1-5,-,-,TRBV27,14,TGTGCCAGCAGGTATATCTCGGGCAATCAGCCCCAGCATTTT,CASRYISGNQPQHF
TRBJ2-5,-,-,TRBV6-5,15,TGTGCCAGCAGTTACTCGATTCCCGGACTTTGTACCCAGTACTTC,CASSYSIPGLCTQYF
TRBJ1-1,-,TRBD1,TRBV11-3,15,TGTGCCAGCAGCTTAGGGGGACAGGGAAGGACTGAAGCTTTCTTT,CASSLGGQGRTEAFF
TRBJ2-3,few,TRBD2,TRBV30,15,TGTGCCTGGAGTCCCGGACTAGGCACAACAGATACGCAGTATTTT,CAWSPGLGTTDTQYF
TRBJ1-5,once,-,TRBV6-1,15,TGTGCCAGCAGTGCAGGACAGACTAGCAATCAGCCCCAGCATTTT,CASSAGQTSNQPQHF
TRBJ1-5,-,-,TRBV15,17,TGTGCCACCAGCAGAGAAGGGGTCTTTTCGGGCAATCAGCCCCAGCATTTT,CATSREGVFSGNQPQHF
TRBJ1-4,-,TRBD1,TRBV7-9,15,TGTGCCAGCAGCTTAGAGGGACAGGGAGGTGAAAAACTGTTTTTT,CASSLEGQGGEKLFF
TRBJ1-2,-,-,TRBV7-9,17,TGTGCCAGCAGCTCGCAACAGGACGGTCCGCTCGGCTATGGCTACACCTTC,CASSSQQDGPLGYGYTF
TRBJ2-7,-,TRBD1,TRBV13,15,TGTGCCAGCAGCTTAGGAGGGGACAGCTCCTACGAGCAGTACTTC,CASSLGGDSSYEQYF
TRBJ2-6,-,-,TRBV7-2,16,TGTGCCAGCAGCTTAAACTACGTCTCTGGGGCCAACGTCCTGACTTTC,CASSLNYVSGANVLTF
TRBJ2-1,-,-,TRBV29-1,13,TGCAGCGTTGATCTGGTACGGTACGGTGAGCAGTTCTTC,CSVDLVRYGEQFF
TRBJ1-6,once,TRBD1,TRBV25-1,14,TGTGCCAGCAGGGAAACAGGGGGAGGATCACCCCTCCACTTT,CASRETGGGSPLHF
TRBJ1-6,-,-,TRBV27,12,TGTGCCAGCAGTTTACAGAATTCACCCCTCCACTTT,CASSLQNSPLHF
TRBJ1-1,-,-,TRBV28,17,TGTGCCAGCATTCCCACAGAAGGGGTCGATGTGAACACTGAAGCTTTCTTT,CASIPTEGVDVNTEAFF
TRBJ2-7,-,-,TRBV23-1,11,TGCGCCAGCCCCACCTATTACGAGCAGTACTTC,CASPTYYEQYF
TRBJ2-2,-,TRBD2,TRBV5-1,16,TGCGCCAGCAGCATATCTACTAGCGGGAGGACCGGGGAGCTGTTTTTT,CASSISTSGRTGELFF
TRBJ1-1,few,TRBD1,TRBV4-2,14,TGTGCCAGCAGCCAAGATCAGGGGGTGAATTGGGCTTTCTTT,CASSQDQGVNWAFF